The rows below give T cell receptor beta chains drawn from one sample of a study of cytomegalovirus exposure and HLA in healthy donors. TCRdb's table, derived via immunoSEQ multiplex PCR, lists solely in-frame clones and lacks some. The data contain roughly 100,000 clones, 69% of them singletons. Sequencing input: PBMCs. The source is a man aged 30 to 45 in good health and CMV-seronegative. Each CDR3 is given with its conserved first and last residue. D genes are given only for firm matches. Size tells how often a clone was seen (once, few, many) or the class of an expanded clone, and some rows leave it out.

V gene: TRBV19
clone size: -
D gene: TRBD1
J gene: TRBJ1-1
CDR3 DNA: TGTGCCAGTAGTACCCTACAGGGGGAAGCTTTCTTT
CDR3 protein: CASSTLQGEAFF

V gene: TRBV18
clone size: -
D gene: TRBD2
J gene: TRBJ2-5
CDR3 DNA: TGTGCCAGCTCCCCCGACTGGGGGGGGGACCAGTACTTC
CDR3 protein: CASSPDWGGDQYF

V gene: TRBV28
clone size: few
D gene: TRBD1
J gene: TRBJ2-1
CDR3 DNA: TGTGCCAGCGCTCCTCCGGGACAGGGGGTAAATGAGCAGTTCTTC
CDR3 protein: CASAPPGQGVNEQFF

V gene: TRBV29-1
clone size: -
D gene: TRBD1
J gene: TRBJ2-6
CDR3 DNA: TGCAGCGTTGACACGACAGGGACCAACGTCCTGACTTTC
CDR3 protein: CSVDTTGTNVLTF

V gene: TRBV5-1
clone size: few
D gene: -
J gene: TRBJ2-7
CDR3 DNA: TGCGCCAGCAGCTTGAGGAGGGAGCAGGACTACGAGCAGTACTTC
CDR3 protein: CASSLRREQDYEQYF

V gene: TRBV28
clone size: -
D gene: -
J gene: TRBJ2-1
CDR3 DNA: TGTGCCAGCAGTTTACGGGCAGGGGCAAACAATGAGCAGTTCTTC
CDR3 protein: CASSLRAGANNEQFF

V gene: TRBV15
clone size: -
D gene: -
J gene: TRBJ2-1
CDR3 DNA: TGTGCCACCAGCAGGCCAAGCGGAGACAATGAGCAGTTCTTC
CDR3 protein: CATSRPSGDNEQFF

V gene: TRBV11-3
clone size: once
D gene: -
J gene: TRBJ1-1
CDR3 DNA: TGTGCCAGCAGCTTAGCGGCAGGGGCGAACACTGAAGCTTTCTTT
CDR3 protein: CASSLAAGANTEAFF

V gene: TRBV4-3
clone size: -
D gene: -
J gene: TRBJ2-7
CDR3 DNA: TGCGCCAGCAGCCAAGGAAGTAGGGGGTCTTCCTACGAGCAGTACTTC
CDR3 protein: CASSQGSRGSSYEQYF

V gene: TRBV7-2
clone size: few
D gene: TRBD1
J gene: TRBJ2-3
CDR3 DNA: TGTGCCAGCAGCTCCACTGGACAGGTGATCACAGATACGCAGTATTTT
CDR3 protein: CASSSTGQVITDTQYF

V gene: TRBV7-9
clone size: -
D gene: -
J gene: TRBJ1-2
CDR3 DNA: TGTGCCAGCAGCTTCTCAGGAGGGTTCGGGGACTATGGCTACACCTTC
CDR3 protein: CASSFSGGFGDYGYTF

V gene: TRBV7-7
clone size: -
D gene: -
J gene: TRBJ2-2
CDR3 DNA: TGTGCTAGCAGCCCCCTTGTAGGGGGGGGAGCGAACACCGGGGAGCTGTTTTTT
CDR3 protein: CASSPLVGGGANTGELFF

V gene: TRBV27
clone size: few
D gene: TRBD1
J gene: TRBJ2-5
CDR3 DNA: TGTGCCAGCAGTTCCGTCGGGACAGGGGGTTGGAAGACCCAGTACTTC
CDR3 protein: CASSSVGTGGWKTQYF

V gene: TRBV28
clone size: -
D gene: -
J gene: TRBJ2-5
CDR3 DNA: TGTGCCAGCACTCCGGCGGGGTTCCAAGAGACCCAGTACTTC
CDR3 protein: CASTPAGFQETQYF

V gene: TRBV6-5
clone size: -
D gene: -
J gene: TRBJ2-7
CDR3 DNA: TGTGCCAGCAGGGAGACAGTGTCCTACGAGCAGTACTTC
CDR3 protein: CASRETVSYEQYF

V gene: TRBV7-3
clone size: -
D gene: TRBD2
J gene: TRBJ2-1
CDR3 DNA: TGTGCCAGCAGCTATAGCGGGAGCTTTGGCAATGAGCAGTTCTTC
CDR3 protein: CASSYSGSFGNEQFF

V gene: TRBV14
clone size: -
D gene: -
J gene: TRBJ2-3
CDR3 DNA: TGTGCCAGCAGCCAAGATCTAACGGGTACTAGCACAGATACGCAGTATTTT
CDR3 protein: CASSQDLTGTSTDTQYF

V gene: TRBV19
clone size: once
D gene: -
J gene: TRBJ1-1
CDR3 DNA: TGTGCCAGTAGTGGGTCGCGGGGAAACACTGAAGCTTTCTTT
CDR3 protein: CASSGSRGNTEAFF

V gene: TRBV9
clone size: few
D gene: -
J gene: TRBJ1-1
CDR3 DNA: TGTGCCAGCAGCGTATCCCCGTTAGATCCCGAAGCTTTCTTT
CDR3 protein: CASSVSPLDPEAFF

V gene: TRBV27
clone size: -
D gene: TRBD2
J gene: TRBJ2-1
CDR3 DNA: TGTGCCAGCAGTACGGGACTAGCGGGAGAGGGCTACAATGAGCAGTTCTTC
CDR3 protein: CASSTGLAGEGYNEQFF

V gene: TRBV6-1
clone size: few
D gene: TRBD1
J gene: TRBJ1-2
CDR3 DNA: TGTGCCAGCAGTACAGGGGTTGGCTACACCTTC
CDR3 protein: CASSTGVGYTF

V gene: TRBV11-3
clone size: -
D gene: -
J gene: TRBJ2-7
CDR3 DNA: TGTGCCAGCAGCTTAGTACAGGGAGCCGAGCAGTACTTC
CDR3 protein: CASSLVQGAEQYF

V gene: TRBV6-1
clone size: once
D gene: TRBD1
J gene: TRBJ1-6
CDR3 DNA: TGTGCCAGCAGTGAATTAGACAGGGATTCACCCCTCCACTTT
CDR3 protein: CASSELDRDSPLHF

V gene: TRBV11-2
clone size: -
D gene: -
J gene: TRBJ2-3
CDR3 DNA: TGTGCCAGCAGCTTTCCGGGGACAGATACGCAGTATTTT
CDR3 protein: CASSFPGTDTQYF

V gene: TRBV19
clone size: few
D gene: -
J gene: TRBJ1-2
CDR3 DNA: TGTGCCAGTAGTATCGACACCCGGGGGGTTGGTGGCTACACCTTC
CDR3 protein: CASSIDTRGVGGYTF

V gene: TRBV30
clone size: -
D gene: TRBD1
J gene: TRBJ2-7
CDR3 DNA: TGTGCCTGGAGCGAGGGCCAGGGGGACGAGCAGTACTTC
CDR3 protein: CAWSEGQGDEQYF

V gene: TRBV7-9
clone size: -
D gene: -
J gene: TRBJ2-7
CDR3 DNA: TGTGCCAGCAGCTTAGGCCAGGCTTCCTACGAGCAGTACTTC
CDR3 protein: CASSLGQASYEQYF

V gene: TRBV2
clone size: few
D gene: -
J gene: TRBJ1-1
CDR3 DNA: TGTGCCAGCAGTGTCGAGGGGCCCGGGGGGGCTTTCTTT
CDR3 protein: CASSVEGPGGAFF

V gene: TRBV5-6
clone size: few
D gene: TRBD1
J gene: TRBJ2-1
CDR3 DNA: TGTGCCAGCAGCCCGGCCAACCAGGACAGGGAGGTGGTCGATGAGCAGTTCTTC
CDR3 protein: CASSPANQDREVVDEQFF

V gene: TRBV10-2
clone size: few
D gene: -
J gene: TRBJ1-1
CDR3 DNA: TGCGCCAGCAGTAGAGCTAACCGGCGGGCTGAAGCTTTCTTT
CDR3 protein: CASSRANRRAEAFF

V gene: TRBV28
clone size: -
D gene: -
J gene: TRBJ2-5
CDR3 DNA: TGTGCCAGCAGTGGAGCAGGGGTAGAGACCCAGTACTTC
CDR3 protein: CASSGAGVETQYF

V gene: TRBV19
clone size: -
D gene: -
J gene: TRBJ1-6
CDR3 DNA: TGTGCCAGTAGTATCGGACAGATCTATAATTCACCCCTCCACTTT
CDR3 protein: CASSIGQIYNSPLHF

V gene: TRBV30
clone size: -
D gene: TRBD2
J gene: TRBJ2-2
CDR3 DNA: TGTGCCTGGAGCCCACGACTAGCGGGAGTACGGGAGCTGTTTTTT
CDR3 protein: CAWSPRLAGVRELFF

V gene: TRBV5-4
clone size: few
D gene: TRBD2
J gene: TRBJ2-1
CDR3 DNA: TGTGCCAGCAGCTTGCTGCTAGCGGCTTCCTACAATGAGCAGTTCTTC
CDR3 protein: CASSLLLAASYNEQFF

V gene: TRBV6-6
clone size: few
D gene: -
J gene: TRBJ1-5
CDR3 DNA: TGTGCCAGCAGCTCCCCGGGGGTCAATCAGCCCCAGCATTTT
CDR3 protein: CASSSPGVNQPQHF

V gene: TRBV28
clone size: few
D gene: -
J gene: TRBJ2-2
CDR3 DNA: TGTGCCAGCAGTGACGACTCCAGCGAGAACACCGGGGAGCTGTTTTTT
CDR3 protein: CASSDDSSENTGELFF

V gene: TRBV30
clone size: -
D gene: -
J gene: TRBJ2-7
CDR3 DNA: TGTGCCTGGAGTTACAGGGCCTACGAGCAGTACTTC
CDR3 protein: CAWSYRAYEQYF

V gene: TRBV4-1
clone size: -
D gene: -
J gene: TRBJ1-1
CDR3 DNA: TGCGCCAGCAGCCAAGATGCGGTCATGAACACTGAAGCTTTCTTT
CDR3 protein: CASSQDAVMNTEAFF

V gene: TRBV19
clone size: -
D gene: TRBD2
J gene: TRBJ2-1
CDR3 DNA: TGTGCCAGTAGTATTGTAGCGGGAGGGGAAAATGAGCAGTTCTTC
CDR3 protein: CASSIVAGGENEQFF

V gene: TRBV19
clone size: -
D gene: -
J gene: TRBJ2-7
CDR3 DNA: TGTGCCAGTAGCGCCCAGGGGTTAGGCGAGCAGTACTTC
CDR3 protein: CASSAQGLGEQYF

V gene: TRBV28
clone size: -
D gene: TRBD2
J gene: TRBJ2-2
CDR3 DNA: TGTGCCAGCAGGCTGGGACTAGCGGGAAACACCGGGGAGCTGTTTTTT
CDR3 protein: CASRLGLAGNTGELFF

V gene: TRBV5-4
clone size: -
D gene: TRBD1
J gene: TRBJ1-1
CDR3 DNA: TGTGCCAGCAGCTCGGACAGGCGGAACACTGAAGCTTTCTTT
CDR3 protein: CASSSDRRNTEAFF

V gene: TRBV4-2
clone size: -
D gene: TRBD1
J gene: TRBJ2-1
CDR3 DNA: TGTGCCAGCAGCCAAGATTTGAACGACAGGGGGCGAGGGTACAATGAGCAGTTCTTC
CDR3 protein: CASSQDLNDRGRGYNEQFF

V gene: TRBV7-9
clone size: few
D gene: -
J gene: TRBJ1-2
CDR3 DNA: TGTGCCAGCAGCTTACAGGGCTATGGCTACACCTTC
CDR3 protein: CASSLQGYGYTF

V gene: TRBV28
clone size: -
D gene: -
J gene: TRBJ2-1
CDR3 DNA: TGTGCCAGCATCCTCATTTCTAGCCCGGGGAAGCAGTTCTTC
CDR3 protein: CASILISSPGKQFF

V gene: TRBV2
clone size: -
D gene: TRBD1
J gene: TRBJ2-7
CDR3 DNA: TGTGCCAGCAGTCCCGGACAGGGGGCACGGCAGTACTTC
CDR3 protein: CASSPGQGARQYF

V gene: TRBV5-1
clone size: -
D gene: TRBD2
J gene: TRBJ2-1
CDR3 DNA: TGCGCCAGCAGCCTGATAGCGGGGGGAGGGAATGAGCAGTTCTTC
CDR3 protein: CASSLIAGGGNEQFF

V gene: TRBV4-3
clone size: few
D gene: -
J gene: TRBJ1-4
CDR3 DNA: TGCGCCAGCAGCCAAGCTTCCAGGGGCAACGAAAAACTGTTTTTT
CDR3 protein: CASSQASRGNEKLFF

V gene: TRBV7-9
clone size: -
D gene: -
J gene: TRBJ2-7
CDR3 DNA: TGTGCCAGCAGCGACCACGGGACTCACTACGAGCAGTACTTC
CDR3 protein: CASSDHGTHYEQYF

V gene: TRBV2
clone size: -
D gene: TRBD2
J gene: TRBJ2-7
CDR3 DNA: TGTGCCAGCCACAAGCGGGACCAGAAGAAATACGAGCAGTACTTC
CDR3 protein: CASHKRDQKKYEQYF

V gene: TRBV7-8
clone size: -
D gene: -
J gene: TRBJ2-1
CDR3 DNA: TGTGCCAGCAGCGGAAATCGCGGGAACTACAATGAGCAGTTCTTC
CDR3 protein: CASSGNRGNYNEQFF

V gene: TRBV9
clone size: -
D gene: -
J gene: TRBJ2-2
CDR3 DNA: TGTGCCAGCAGCGTAGTCTCGAACACCGGGGAGCTGTTTTTT
CDR3 protein: CASSVVSNTGELFF

V gene: TRBV2
clone size: -
D gene: -
J gene: TRBJ1-5
CDR3 DNA: TGTGCCAGCAGTAGGCACCGGGACAACAATCAGCCCCAGCATTTT
CDR3 protein: CASSRHRDNNQPQHF

V gene: TRBV6-5
clone size: -
D gene: -
J gene: TRBJ2-6
CDR3 DNA: TGTGCCAGCAGAACTGCTGGGGCCAACGTCCTGACTTTC
CDR3 protein: CASRTAGANVLTF

V gene: TRBV30
clone size: few
D gene: TRBD1
J gene: TRBJ1-4
CDR3 DNA: TGTGCCTGGCATAGGACAGGCAAAGGACATAATGAAAAACTGTTTTTT
CDR3 protein: CAWHRTGKGHNEKLFF

V gene: TRBV25-1
clone size: few
D gene: -
J gene: TRBJ2-1
CDR3 DNA: TGTGCCAGCAGTGAAACTCCCGGGAGGGGGCATCACAATGAGCAGTTCTTC
CDR3 protein: CASSETPGRGHHNEQFF

V gene: TRBV5-1
clone size: few
D gene: TRBD1
J gene: TRBJ2-3
CDR3 DNA: TGCGCCAGCAGCCGCCGAGAAGGGGGCGTAGATACGCAGTATTTT
CDR3 protein: CASSRREGGVDTQYF

V gene: TRBV7-6
clone size: once
D gene: -
J gene: TRBJ2-7
CDR3 DNA: TGTGCCAGCAGCCAATCAGGGCCGTTCGCCTACGAGCAGTACTTC
CDR3 protein: CASSQSGPFAYEQYF

V gene: TRBV5-6
clone size: -
D gene: TRBD1
J gene: TRBJ1-4
CDR3 DNA: TGTGCCAGCAGCTGGGGGGCAGGGGGAGGTGAAAAACTGTTTTTT
CDR3 protein: CASSWGAGGGEKLFF

V gene: TRBV7-9
clone size: -
D gene: TRBD1
J gene: TRBJ1-1
CDR3 DNA: TGTGCCAGCAGTCGACAGGGGGGCACTGAAGCTTTCTTT
CDR3 protein: CASSRQGGTEAFF